This T cell receptor beta chain was sequenced during a study of blood T cell repertoires in COVID-19. Study-level background: Italy, Spain and the United States were the sources of the convalescent and acute COVID-19 samples.

The CDR3 contains 13 residues. The V gene lost 5 bases and the J gene lost 0 bases, with 5 bases spanning the gap. Looked up from germline, CDR1 is MNHEY and CDR2 is SMNVEV (reference sequence). Per the original methods: For nucleated cells, counts were estimated from reference gene primer amplification. TCRdb keeps only in-frame clones here, not all; method: immunoSEQ multiplex PCR. The DNA was the basis for D and trimming; V, J and clone size are from that table. This table has a few hundred thousand clones, around 89% appearing once. Residents of approximately 25 US areas, aged roughly 18 to 89 years, made up the participants. All recovered Cohort 3 donors got two negative PCRs, got clearance, or saw symptom resolution.

The clonotype comes from a young man who had recovered from COVID-19. The chain uses TRBV27 and TRBJ1-3, with D uncertain. The specimen sequenced was PBMCs or T cells enriched from blood (not recorded which). CDR3 sequence reads: CASSPNSGNTIYF. The CDR3 DNA reads TGTGCCAGCAGTCCCAACTCTGGAAACACCATATATTTT.